This paragraph reports one TCR beta chain. The target antigen is unknown. PCR was run on genomic DNA. The TCR beta CDR3 region was amplified using 30 forward and 13 reverse primers. One entry per CDR3 protein, called by TCRdb with MiXCR from the multiplex PCR reads. This sample has some 250,000 distinct CDR3 sequences, with approximately 45% found just once. Germline V gives CDR1 KGHDR, CDR2 SFDVKD. Trimming removed 1 base from V and 11 bases from J, with 19 bases in between. The CDR3 totals 15 residues. The data derive from a study of type 1 and type 2 diabetes patients. Study-level points and caveats: Type 2 diabetes patients had few highly-expanded CD4+ clones, median one.

The sample consisted of peripheral blood mononuclear cells (PBMCs). This clonotype originated in a man aged 18-30 years with type 2 diabetes. The rearrangement links TRBV24-1 to TRBJ2-5; D may be TRBD2 (6 bases). CDR3 sequence: CATSDLRERTDTQYF. CDR3 DNA: TGTGCCACCAGTGATTTACGGGAGCGCACAGATACGCAGTACTTC.